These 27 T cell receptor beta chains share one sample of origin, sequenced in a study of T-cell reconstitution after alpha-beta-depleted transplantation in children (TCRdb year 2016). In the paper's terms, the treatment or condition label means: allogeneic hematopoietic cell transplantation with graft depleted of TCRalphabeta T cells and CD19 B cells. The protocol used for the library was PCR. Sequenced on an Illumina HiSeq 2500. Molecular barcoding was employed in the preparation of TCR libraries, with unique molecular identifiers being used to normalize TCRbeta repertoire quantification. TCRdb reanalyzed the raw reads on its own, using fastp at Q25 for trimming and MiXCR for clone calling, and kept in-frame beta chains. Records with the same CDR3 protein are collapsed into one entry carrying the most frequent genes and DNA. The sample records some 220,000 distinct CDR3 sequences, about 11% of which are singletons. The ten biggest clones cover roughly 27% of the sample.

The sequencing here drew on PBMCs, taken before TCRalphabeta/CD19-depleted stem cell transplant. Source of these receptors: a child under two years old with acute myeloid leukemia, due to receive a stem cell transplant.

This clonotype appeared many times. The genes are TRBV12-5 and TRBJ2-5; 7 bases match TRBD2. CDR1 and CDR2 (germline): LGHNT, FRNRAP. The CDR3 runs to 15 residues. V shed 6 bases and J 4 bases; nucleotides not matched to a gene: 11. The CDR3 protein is CASGPPGTKLETQYF. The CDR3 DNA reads TGTGCTAGTGGGCCACCCGGGACTAAGTTAGAGACCCAGTACTTC.

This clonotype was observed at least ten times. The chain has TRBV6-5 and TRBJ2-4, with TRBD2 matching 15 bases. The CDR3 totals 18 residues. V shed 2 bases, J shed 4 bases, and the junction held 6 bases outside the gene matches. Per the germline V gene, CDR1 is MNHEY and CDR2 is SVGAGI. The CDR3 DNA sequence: TGTGCCAGCAGTTACGGGAGGACTAGCGGGAGGGTTAAAAACATTCAGTACTTC. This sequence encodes CASSYGRTSGRVKNIQYF.

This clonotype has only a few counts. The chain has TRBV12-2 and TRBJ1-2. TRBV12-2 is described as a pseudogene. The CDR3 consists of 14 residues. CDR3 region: CATSPGRPDYGYTF. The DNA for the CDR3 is TGTGCAACCTCACCTGGACGGCCAGACTATGGCTACACCTTC.

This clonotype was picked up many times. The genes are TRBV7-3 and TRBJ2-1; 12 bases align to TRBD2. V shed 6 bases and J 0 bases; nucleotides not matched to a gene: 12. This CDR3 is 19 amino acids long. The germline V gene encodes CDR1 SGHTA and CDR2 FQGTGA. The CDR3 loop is CASSLSGTSGPSSYNEQFF. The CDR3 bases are TGTGCCAGCAGTCTCTCCGGGACTAGCGGGCCGAGCTCCTACAATGAGCAGTTCTTC. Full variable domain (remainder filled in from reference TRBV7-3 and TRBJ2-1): GAGVSQTPSNKVTEKGKYVELRCDPISGHTALYWYRQSLGQGPEFLIYFQGTGAADDSGLPNDRFFAVRPEGSVSTLKIQRTERGDSAVYLCASSLSGTSGPSSYNEQFFGPGTRLTVL.

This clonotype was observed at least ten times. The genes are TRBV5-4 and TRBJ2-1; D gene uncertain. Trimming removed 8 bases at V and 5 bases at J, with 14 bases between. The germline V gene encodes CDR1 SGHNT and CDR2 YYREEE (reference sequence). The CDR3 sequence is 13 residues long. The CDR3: CASGVLANNEQFF. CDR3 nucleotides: TGTGCCAGTGGGGTCTTGGCCAACAATGAGCAGTTCTTC. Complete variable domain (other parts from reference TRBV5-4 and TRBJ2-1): ETGVTQSPTHLIKTRGQQVTLRCSSQSGHNTVSWYQQALGQGPQFIFQYYREEENGRGNFPPRFSGLQFPNYSSELNVNALELDDSALYLCASGVLANNEQFFGPGTRLTVL.

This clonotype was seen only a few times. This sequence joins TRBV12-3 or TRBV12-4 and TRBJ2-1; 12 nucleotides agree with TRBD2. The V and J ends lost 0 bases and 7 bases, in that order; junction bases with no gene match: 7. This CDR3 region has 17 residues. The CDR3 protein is CASSLAGLAGGPNEQFF. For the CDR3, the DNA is TGTGCCAGCAGTTTAGCTGGGCTAGCGGGGGGGCCTAATGAGCAGTTCTTC.

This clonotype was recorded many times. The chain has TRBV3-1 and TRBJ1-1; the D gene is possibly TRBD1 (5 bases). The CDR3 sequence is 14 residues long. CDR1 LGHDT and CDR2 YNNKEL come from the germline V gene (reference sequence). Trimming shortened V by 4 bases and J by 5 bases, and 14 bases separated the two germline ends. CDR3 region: CASSLQGRVTEAFF. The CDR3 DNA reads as TGTGCCAGCAGCCTGCAGGGCCGAGTGACTGAAGCTTTCTTT.

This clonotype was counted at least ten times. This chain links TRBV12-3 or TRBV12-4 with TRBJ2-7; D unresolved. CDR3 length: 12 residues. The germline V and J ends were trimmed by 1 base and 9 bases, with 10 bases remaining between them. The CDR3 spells CASSLGGQRQYF. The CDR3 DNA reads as TGTGCCAGCAGTTTAGGGGGTCAAAGGCAGTACTTC.

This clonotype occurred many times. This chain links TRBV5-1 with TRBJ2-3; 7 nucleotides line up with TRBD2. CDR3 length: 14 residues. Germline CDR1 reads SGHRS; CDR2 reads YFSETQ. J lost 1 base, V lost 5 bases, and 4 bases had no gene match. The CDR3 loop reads CASRRTSGTDTQYF. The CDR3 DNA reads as TGCGCCAGCAGAAGAACTAGCGGCACAGATACGCAGTATTTT.

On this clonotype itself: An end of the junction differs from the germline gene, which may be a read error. CDR3 in amino acids: CGSSRWTGNTEAFF. CDR3 DNA sequence: TGTGGCAGCAGTCGGTGGACAGGGAACACTGAAGCGTTCTTT. The chain combines TRBV27 with TRBJ1-1; 8 bases map to TRBD1. Germline V CDR1 and CDR2: MNHEY, SMNVEV (reference sequence). This CDR3 has 14 amino acids.

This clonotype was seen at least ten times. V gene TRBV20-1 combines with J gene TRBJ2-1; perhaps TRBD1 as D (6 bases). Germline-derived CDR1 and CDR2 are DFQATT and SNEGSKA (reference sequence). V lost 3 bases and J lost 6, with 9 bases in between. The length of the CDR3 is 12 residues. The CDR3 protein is CSASTGTNEQFF. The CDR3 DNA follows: TGCAGTGCTAGCACAGGGACCAATGAGCAGTTCTTC.

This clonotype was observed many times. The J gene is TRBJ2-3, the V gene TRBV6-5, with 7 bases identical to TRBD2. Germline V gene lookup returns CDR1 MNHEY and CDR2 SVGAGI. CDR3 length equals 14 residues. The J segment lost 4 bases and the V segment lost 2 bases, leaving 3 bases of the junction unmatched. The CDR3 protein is CASSYAGVADTQYF. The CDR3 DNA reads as TGTGCCAGCAGTTACGCGGGAGTGGCAGATACGCAGTATTTT.

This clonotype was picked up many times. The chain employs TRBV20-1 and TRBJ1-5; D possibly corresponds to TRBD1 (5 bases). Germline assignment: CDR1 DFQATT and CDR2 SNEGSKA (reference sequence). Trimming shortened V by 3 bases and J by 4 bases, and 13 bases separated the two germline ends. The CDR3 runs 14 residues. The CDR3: CSARSDSGNQPQHF. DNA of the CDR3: TGCAGTGCTAGGTCTGACAGCGGTAATCAGCCCCAGCATTTT.

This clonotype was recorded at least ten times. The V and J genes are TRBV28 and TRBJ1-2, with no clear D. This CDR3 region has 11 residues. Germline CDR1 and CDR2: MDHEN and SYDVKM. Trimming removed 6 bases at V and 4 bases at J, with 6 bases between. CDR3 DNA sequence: TGTGCCAGCAGCCTTAGCTATGGCTACACCTTC. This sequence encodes CASSLSYGYTF.

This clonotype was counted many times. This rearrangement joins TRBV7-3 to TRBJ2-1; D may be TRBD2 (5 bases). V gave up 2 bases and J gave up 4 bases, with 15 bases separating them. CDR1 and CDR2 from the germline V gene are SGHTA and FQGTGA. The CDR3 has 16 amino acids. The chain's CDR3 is CASSLWAGKGYNEQFF. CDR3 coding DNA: TGTGCCAGCAGCTTATGGGCGGGTAAGGGTTACAATGAGCAGTTCTTC.

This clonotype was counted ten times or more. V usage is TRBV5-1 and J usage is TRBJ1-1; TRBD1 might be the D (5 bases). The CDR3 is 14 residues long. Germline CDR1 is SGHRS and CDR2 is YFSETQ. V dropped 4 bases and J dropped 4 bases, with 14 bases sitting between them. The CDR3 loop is CASSILVGGTEAFF. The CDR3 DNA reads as TGCGCCAGCAGCATATTGGTGGGGGGCACTGAAGCTTTCTTT.

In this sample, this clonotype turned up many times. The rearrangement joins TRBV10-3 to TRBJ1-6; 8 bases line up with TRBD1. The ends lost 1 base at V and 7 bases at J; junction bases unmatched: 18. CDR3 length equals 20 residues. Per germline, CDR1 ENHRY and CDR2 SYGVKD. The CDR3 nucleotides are TGTGCCATCAGTGAGTTTGGACAGGGTTTTTTCGGTTTGAGAAATTCACCCCTCCACTTT. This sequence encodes CAISEFGQGFFGLRNSPLHF.

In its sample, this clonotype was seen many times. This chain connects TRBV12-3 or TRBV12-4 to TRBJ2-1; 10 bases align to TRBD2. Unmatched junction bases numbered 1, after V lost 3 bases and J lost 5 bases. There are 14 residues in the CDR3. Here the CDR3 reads CASSFLAGDNEQFF. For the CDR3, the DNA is TGTGCCAGCAGTTTCCTAGCGGGAGACAATGAGCAGTTCTTC.

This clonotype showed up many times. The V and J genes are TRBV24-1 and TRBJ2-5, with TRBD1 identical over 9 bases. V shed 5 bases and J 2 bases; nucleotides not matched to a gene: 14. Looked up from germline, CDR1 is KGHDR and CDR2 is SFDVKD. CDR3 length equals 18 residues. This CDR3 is CATSGSGTGILLQETQYF. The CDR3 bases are TGTGCCACCAGTGGTTCCGGGACAGGGATTCTATTGCAAGAGACCCAGTACTTC.

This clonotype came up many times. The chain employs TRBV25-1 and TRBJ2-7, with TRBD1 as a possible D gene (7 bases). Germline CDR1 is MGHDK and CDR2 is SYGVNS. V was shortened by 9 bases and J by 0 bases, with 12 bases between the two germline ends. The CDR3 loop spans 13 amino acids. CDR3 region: CASRGDSSYEQYF. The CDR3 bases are TGTGCCAGTAGGGGGGACAGCTCCTACGAGCAGTACTTC.

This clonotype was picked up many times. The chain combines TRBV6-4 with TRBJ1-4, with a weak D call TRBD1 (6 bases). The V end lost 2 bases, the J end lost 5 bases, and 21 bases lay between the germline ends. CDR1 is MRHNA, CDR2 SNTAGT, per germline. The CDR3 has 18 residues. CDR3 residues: CASSDLGGTQGGNEKLFF. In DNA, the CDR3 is TGTGCCAGCAGTGACCTGGGGGGCACCCAAGGAGGCAATGAAAAACTGTTTTTT.

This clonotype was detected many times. DNA of the CDR3: TGCGCCAGCAGTGAGGCATCCACCTACGAGCAGTACTTC. Its translation: CASSEASTYEQYF. This chain joins TRBV10-1 and TRBJ2-7; D is unresolved. V was cut by 2 bases and J by 2 bases, with 7 bases left in between. CDR1 and CDR2 (germline): WNHNN, SYGVQD (reference sequence). The CDR3 is made up of 13 amino acids.

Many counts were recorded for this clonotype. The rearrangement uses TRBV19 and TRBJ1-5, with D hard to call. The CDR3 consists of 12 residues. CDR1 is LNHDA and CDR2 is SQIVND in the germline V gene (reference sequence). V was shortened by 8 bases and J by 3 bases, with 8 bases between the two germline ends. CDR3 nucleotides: TGTGCCAGTTCCGGATTCAATCAGCCCCAGCATTTT. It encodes CASSGFNQPQHF.

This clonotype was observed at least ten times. In DNA form, the CDR3 reads TGTGCCAGCACTATGGACAGTGGGAGCACAGATACGCAGTATTTT. This codes for CASTMDSGSTDTQYF. The chain combines TRBV2 with TRBJ2-3, with D possibly being TRBD1 (6 bases). The V end was cut by 7 bases, the J end by 0 bases, with 14 bases between. The CDR3 loop spans 15 amino acids. CDR1 SNHLY and CDR2 FYNNEI come from the germline V gene.

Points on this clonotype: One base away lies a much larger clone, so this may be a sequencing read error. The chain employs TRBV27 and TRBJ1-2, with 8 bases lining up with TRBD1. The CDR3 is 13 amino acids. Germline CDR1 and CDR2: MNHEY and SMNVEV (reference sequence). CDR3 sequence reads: CAGSSRTGRGYTF. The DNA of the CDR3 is TGTGCCGGCAGTTCCCGGACAGGGCGTGGCTACACCTTC.

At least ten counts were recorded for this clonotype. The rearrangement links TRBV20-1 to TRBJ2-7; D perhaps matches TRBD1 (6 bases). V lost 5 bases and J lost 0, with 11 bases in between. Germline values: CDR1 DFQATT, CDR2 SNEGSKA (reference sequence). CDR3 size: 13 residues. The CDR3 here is CSAPKDSSYEQYF. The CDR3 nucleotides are TGCAGTGCTCCCAAGGACAGCTCCTACGAGCAGTACTTC.

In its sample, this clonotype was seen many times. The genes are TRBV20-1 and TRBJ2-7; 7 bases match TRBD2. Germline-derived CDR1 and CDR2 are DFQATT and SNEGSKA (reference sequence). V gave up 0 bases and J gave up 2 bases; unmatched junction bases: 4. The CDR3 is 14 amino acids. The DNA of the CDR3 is TGCAGTGCTAGAGATGGGAGCGGGACCTACGAGCAGTACTTC. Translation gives CSARDGSGTYEQYF.